Included here is one T cell receptor (beta chain) sequence, with context. The antigen it binds to is not known. There are no base qualities to consult, and no much larger clone falls within one base. The donors were some 36 Caucasian individuals from Russia, aged 6 to 90 years, who were systemically healthy. Around 10 milliliters of peripheral blood were collected from each donor into EDTA-treated Vacutainer tubes. Ficoll-Paque density-gradient centrifugation was used to isolate PBMCs, with at least 6.5 million per sample. Trizol reagent was used to extract total RNA from PBMCs, with at least 6 micrograms per sample. For every donor, flow cytometry on a PBMC aliquot measured the percentage of naive CD45RAhigh/CD27high T cells. The sample comes from a study of blood T cells in healthy people across ages (dated by TCRdb to between 2015 and 2016). Describing the broader study: In model experiments, template switching captured about one uniquely barcoded TCR beta cDNA molecule for every two T cells. The donors were split into four age groups: young (average roughly 15 years), middle-aged (around 37), aged (roughly 60) and long-lived (approximately 80). The study measured age-related changes in TCR beta repertoire diversity using deep sequencing normalized with unique cDNA molecular identifiers. Two additional independent replicas of 1 million unique cDNA reads from the same blood draw were analyzed for two donors (one aged 18 to 30 and one aged 80 or older). Overall results and qualifications from the work: Estimates of total diversity based on one million sequenced T cells were regarded as lower bounds and as underestimates. Observed TCR beta diversity per million T cells fell roughly linearly with age, and a significant reduction was already apparent by age around 40. Compared with the aged group, the long-lived group had more naive CD4+ T cells, fewer expanded clones and increased TCR diversity, a pattern suggesting age selection. Since profiling was done on bulk unsorted PBMCs, naive and antigen-experienced compartments could not be conclusively compared. Observed TCR beta diversity correlated strongly with the percentage of naive T cells measured by flow cytometry. Because donor CMV infection status was unknown, age-related changes in expanded clonotypes were potentially confounded.

Measured from the cysteine to the phenylalanine, the CDR3 is 14 residues long. Only the CDR3 region is kept as DNA, spanning 42 bases read in frame from base 1. Trimming at the junction amounts to 0 bases on V and 5 bases on J, and the germline ends lie 8 bases apart. From the germline V gene, CDR1 is MRHNA and CDR2 is SNTAGT. Library preparation employed 5' RACE. Reads for this sample came from an Illumina HiSeq 2500. A second about 7 to 12 cycle PCR used a sample-barcoded 5' primer and a J-beta primer mix. A unique molecular identifier was introduced onto each TCR beta cDNA molecule by a template-switch 5' adaptor carrying 12 random nucleotides. At least 2.5 million CDR3-containing paired-end reads were obtained from each sample. First-strand cDNA synthesis was performed from all RNA using the Mint cDNA synthesis kit, with priming by a TRBC-specific oligonucleotide. Following uracil-DNA glycosylase treatment, all cDNA underwent a first 18-cycle PCR with the universal primers M1SS and BC2_uni_R. The authors' pipeline ran thus. Normalization of each sample was performed by random selection of 1 million high-quality reads, each carrying a distinct molecular identifier. Reads with shared molecular identifiers were discarded instead of being binned into consensus sequences. MiTCR, set to a Q25 quality threshold and the strictest error-elimination algorithm, was used for CDR3 identification, clonotype clustering and error correction. Lower-bound total TCR beta diversity was estimated with a nonparametric unseen species model using Euler transformation. TCRdb reprocessed the public reads (quality trimming at Q25 with fastp, clone calling with MiXCR) and kept in-frame beta chains. Rows merge per CDR3 protein into single entries with the most common DNA and genes. These V and J calls originate from TCRdb's pipeline instead of the authors' own analysis. The sample table holds about 500,000 distinct CDR3 sequences, of which 24% were seen once. The ten largest clonotypes hold around 10% of the sample.

The data were also submitted as part of a second study, on T cells of mothers and their children. The other study reports the following: Nine systemically healthy Caucasian individuals served as donors, namely three mothers together with their six children. cDNA synthesis used all of the extracted RNA, with approximately 1.4 ug of RNA in each 15 ul reaction. In the second PCR, the M1S primer introduced both the sample barcodes and 2-4 random nucleotides. Each mother yielded over 10 million TCR beta CDR3 reads and each child some 3 million reads. Thymic selection shapes the output of TCR recombination in a similar way in related and unrelated pairs, and inherited differences have a minor effect. Related mother-child pairs always showed normalized repertoire overlap that was slightly higher than in unrelated mother-child pairs, though the difference was never significant. No persistent microchimeric T cell clones were detected, at a sensitivity of about 100 clones per million clonotypes. The study used deep NGS to compare TCR beta repertoires of mothers and children, seeking features distinguishing related mother-child pairs from unrelated individuals. On average, the children were roughly 10 +/- 4 years old, while the mothers were roughly 36 +/- 4 years old. After adapter ligation with NEBNext reagents, the libraries were sequenced on Illumina HiSeq 2000 with 100+100 nt paired-end reads. To prevent cross-contamination, the mother and child libraries were prepared a month apart and were sequenced in separate runs. For each donor, somewhere between about 450,000 and 2,100,000 distinct TCR beta clonotypes were identified. Naive TCR beta clonotypes were estimated from low-frequency clonotypes matched to each donor's FACS-determined naive share, without sorting.

This chain is built from TRBV6-4 and TRBJ2-1, with a tentative D call of TRBD1 or TRBD2, each matching 5 bases. The sample comprised blood. This sequence originates from a boy younger than 18 in good health. The sequenced DNA: TGTGCCAGCAGTGACTCGACGGGGCACAATGAGCAGTTCTTC. Its product reads: CASSDSTGHNEQFF.